This T cell receptor (beta chain) was recorded in a study of cytomegalovirus exposure and HLA in healthy donors. Study results and caveats: Based on reports, TCR beta sequences accurately predicted HLA-A and HLA-B alleles for most subjects.

Both 60 Vbeta primers and 13 Jbeta primers went into the PCR. Sequencing was performed with immunoSEQ multiplex PCR; in TCRdb, only in-frame clones are kept and a portion is missing. Here the sample spans fewer than 200,000 clones, roughly 80% being singletons. In germline, CDR1 is SGHTA, CDR2 FQGNSA. This CDR3 is built from 15 residues. J gave up 4 bases and V 2 bases, and 2 bases lay outside the gene matches. Concerning this clone itself: As yet, its antigen is unknown.

The sequencing sample was made of PBMCs. The TCR was taken from a woman aged 18-29 years in good health and CMV-seronegative. V usage is TRBV7-2 and J usage is TRBJ2-5, with 12 bases matching TRBD1. CDR3 amino acids: CASSLRGQGAETQYF. The CDR3 bases are TGTGCCAGCAGCTTAAGGGGACAGGGGGCAGAGACCCAGTACTTC.